The clone carrying this T cell receptor (beta chain) has more than one count but fewer than ten. The sample originates from a study of CDR3 diversity in severe acne. Using its own MiXCR run on the PCR reads, TCRdb lists one record per CDR3 protein. The sample lists 84,000 or so distinct CDR3 sequences, 48% occurring once. V was clipped by 7 bases and J by 10 bases, with 20 bases between them. This CDR3 is 15 amino acids long. Germline assignment: CDR1 MNHEY and CDR2 SVGAGI. The clonotype was recovered from a male donor in good health, serving as a control. The sequenced material came from blood. The chain uses TRBV6-5 and TRBJ1-6, with D tentatively TRBD1 (5 bases). In DNA, the CDR3 is TGTGCCAGCATCCTAGACAGCGGCATCGGGTCACCCCTCCACTTT. Translating it yields CASILDSGIGSPLHF.